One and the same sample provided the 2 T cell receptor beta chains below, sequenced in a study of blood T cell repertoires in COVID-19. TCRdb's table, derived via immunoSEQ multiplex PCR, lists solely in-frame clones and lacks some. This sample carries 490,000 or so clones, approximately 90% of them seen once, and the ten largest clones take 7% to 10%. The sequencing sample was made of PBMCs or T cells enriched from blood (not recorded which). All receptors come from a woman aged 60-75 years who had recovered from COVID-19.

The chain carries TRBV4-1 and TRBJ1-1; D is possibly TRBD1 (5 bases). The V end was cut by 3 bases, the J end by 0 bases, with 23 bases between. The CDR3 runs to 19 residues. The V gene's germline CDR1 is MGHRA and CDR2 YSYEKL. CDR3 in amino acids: CASSHGPRTLGGMNTEAFF. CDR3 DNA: TGCGCCAGCAGCCACGGTCCTCGGACCCTCGGGGGAATGAACACTGAAGCTTTCTTT.

The CDR3 loop reads CASSQEPGQGGNTEAFF. The CDR3 DNA reads TGTGCCAGCAGCCAAGAGCCGGGACAGGGGGGGAACACTGAAGCTTTCTTT. V is TRBV3-1 (or the pseudogene TRBV3-2) and J is TRBJ1-1, with 11 bases fitting TRBD1. With 0 bases clipped from V and 1 base from J, the junction kept 4 bases outside the gene matches. CDR3 size: 17 residues. CDR1 and CDR2 (germline): LGHDT, YNNKEL (reference sequence).